A selection of T cell receptor beta chains follows, all from one sample in a study of CD8 T cells in Susac syndrome. TCRdb re-analysed the immunoSEQ multiplex PCR reads in MiXCR, keeping a single row per CDR3 protein. This sample has roughly 150,000 distinct CDR3 sequences; just over 90% occur once, and the top ten carry 0.13%. The sample consisted of CD4+ T cells from PBMCs. The receptor source for this set is a human donor in good health. Both conserved end residues are part of each CDR3. D genes are given only for firm matches.

V	J	D	CDR3	DNA
TRBV21-1	TRBJ2-7	NA	CASPRPHRYEQYF	TGCGCCAGCCCGAGGCCTCACCGCTACGAGCAGTACTTC
TRBV2	TRBJ2-5	TRBD2	CASSPTSGVEETQYF	TGTGCCAGCAGTCCGACTAGCGGGGTGGAAGAGACCCAGTACTTC
TRBV7-3	TRBJ2-7	NA	CASSADPASYEQYF	TGTGCCAGCAGCGCCGATCCGGCATCCTACGAGCAGTACTTC
TRBV7-2	TRBJ1-2	NA	CASSFLGGDGYTF	TGTGCCAGCAGCTTTCTGGGAGGGGATGGCTACACCTTC
TRBV7-3	TRBJ1-1	TRBD1	CASSLTRDRGTAFF	TGTGCCAGCAGCTTAACGCGGGACAGGGGCACGGCTTTCTTT
TRBV5-4	TRBJ2-3	NA	CASSFEASETDTQYF	TGTGCCAGCAGCTTTGAGGCTAGCGAGACAGATACGCAGTATTTT
TRBV12-3/TRBV12-4	TRBJ1-5	NA	CASSLRLNDQPQHF	TGTGCCAGCAGTTTACGCCTAAACGATCAGCCCCAGCATTTT
TRBV5-4	TRBJ2-2	TRBD2	CASSLEPHGTSGGTGELFF	TGTGCCAGCAGCTTGGAACCCCACGGGACTAGCGGGGGGACCGGGGAGCTGTTTTTT
TRBV5-1	TRBJ2-3	NA	CASSLVSQATDTQYF	TGCGCCAGCAGCTTGGTTTCACAGGCAACAGATACGCAGTATTTT
TRBV7-2	TRBJ1-1	TRBD1	CASSLGGLAEAFF	TGTGCCAGCAGCCTAGGGGGCCTGGCTGAAGCTTTCTTT
TRBV5-1	TRBJ2-7	NA	CASSSFQQGTLSYEQYF	TGCGCCAGCAGCTCGTTCCAACAGGGTACCCTAAGCTACGAGCAGTACTTC
TRBV7-9	TRBJ2-1	TRBD2	CASSSQGGLGSHNEQFF	TGTGCCAGCAGCTCACAAGGGGGACTAGGTTCCCACAATGAGCAGTTCTTC
TRBV3-1	TRBJ1-2	NA	CASSQGRLSGYTF	TGTGCCAGCAGCCAAGGACGGCTAAGTGGCTACACCTTC
TRBV6-5	TRBJ2-3	NA	CATTRGGGTDTQYF	TGTGCCACTACCCGCGGGGGCGGCACAGATACGCAGTATTTT